This T cell receptor beta chain was identified in a study of T cell repertoires in cytomegalovirus infection. This clonotype was seen more than once but under ten times. A single record per CDR3 protein comes from TCRdb applying MiXCR to the reads. The sample yields about 360,000 distinct CDR3 sequences, roughly 18% seen once. Germline CDR1 and CDR2: SGHRS and YFSETQ. There are 14 residues in the CDR3. Trimming took 0 bases from V and 4 from J, leaving 10 bases between them. The sample comprised PBMCs. This chain connects TRBV5-1 to TRBJ1-2; no firm D call. The source of this sequence is a human donor in good health (CMV status not recorded). Some clones in this sample may be carry-over from other donors' samples. The CDR3 coding sequence is TGCGCCAGCAGCTTGGAGGCGAACCCCTATGGCTACACCTTC. It translates to CASSLEANPYGYTF.